This TCR beta chain was profiled in a study of T-cell reconstitution after alpha-beta-depleted transplantation in children. As concerns this clonotype: The antigen is not known.

This CDR3 contains 13 residues. CDR1 is MDHEN and CDR2 is SYDVKM in the germline V gene. Unique molecular identifiers were built into the TCRbeta library. TCRdb fed the PCR reads into MiXCR, producing one record per CDR3 protein. The repertoire has around 370,000 distinct CDR3 sequences, 15% to 20% of them found once; the top ten carry roughly 40%. Study outcomes and limitations: Reports say that about two months after transplant, the alpha-beta T cells came out of several hundred graft clones that had expanded.

This receptor was obtained from a male patient between 2 and 9 years old who had a stem cell transplant for acute lymphoblastic leukemia, so the T cells may come from the graft donor. The sequenced sample was PBMCs, mostly from graft donor cells, obtained 360 days after TCRalphabeta/CD19-depleted stem cell transplant. The J gene is TRBJ2-7, the V gene TRBV28; tentative D call: TRBD1 (6 bases). CDR3 bases: TGTGCTATTTCCGGACAGTTCCCCTACGAGCAGTACTTC. Translation: CAISGQFPYEQYF.